This TCR beta chain was identified during a study of T cells in Graves' hyperthyroidism and ophthalmopathy. Study-level information: Once the initial diagnosis was made, peripheral blood was obtained before any treatment.

It was RNA transcripts that yielded the amplified TCR beta CDR3 regions. A first-round RT-PCR of the TCR CDR3 used the HTBI primer set. TCRdb fed the multiplex PCR reads into MiXCR, producing one record per CDR3 protein. The table shows about 52,000 distinct CDR3 sequences, with approximately 48% occurring only once. A word on this clonotype: Its specificity is unknown.

Each 10 ml fresh peripheral blood draw supplied the PBMCs. Points from the study as a whole: Clonotypes that were expanded in thyroid above 0.001 mostly appeared in blood too. For ophthalmopathy, model prediction preceded onset by a median about 6.4 months.

The CDR3 spans 14 residues. With 8 bases removed from V and 8 bases from J, the gap between germline ends came to 20 bases. CDR1 and CDR2 from the germline V gene are LNHDA and SQIVND (reference sequence). Material for sequencing was blood. V and J are TRBV19 and TRBJ2-3, with D possibly matching TRBD2 (7 bases). The sequence derives from a woman aged 45-59 years with Graves' ophthalmopathy. CDR3 protein: CASGEGGGQGTQYF. The CDR3 bases are TGTGCCAGTGGGGAGGGGGGGGGCCAAGGTACGCAGTATTTT. The full variable domain, completed using reference TRBV19 and TRBJ2-3, is DGGITQSPKYLFRKEGQNVTLSCEQNLNHDAMYWYRQDPGQGLRLIYYSQIVNDFQKGDIAEGYSVSREKKESFPLTVTSAQKNPTAFYLCASGEGGGQGTQYFGPGTRLTVL.